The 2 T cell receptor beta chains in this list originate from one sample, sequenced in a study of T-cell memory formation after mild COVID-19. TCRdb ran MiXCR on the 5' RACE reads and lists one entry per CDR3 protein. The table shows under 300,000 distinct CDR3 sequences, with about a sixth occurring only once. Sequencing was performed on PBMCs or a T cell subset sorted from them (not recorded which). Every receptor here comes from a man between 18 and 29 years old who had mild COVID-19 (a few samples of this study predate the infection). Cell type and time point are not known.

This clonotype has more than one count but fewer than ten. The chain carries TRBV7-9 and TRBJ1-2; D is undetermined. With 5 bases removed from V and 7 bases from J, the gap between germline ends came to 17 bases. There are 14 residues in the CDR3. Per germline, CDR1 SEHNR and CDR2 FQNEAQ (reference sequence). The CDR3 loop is CASSPEGGRGGYTF. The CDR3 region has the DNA TGTGCCAGCAGCCCGGAAGGCGGTCGTGGTGGCTACACCTTC.

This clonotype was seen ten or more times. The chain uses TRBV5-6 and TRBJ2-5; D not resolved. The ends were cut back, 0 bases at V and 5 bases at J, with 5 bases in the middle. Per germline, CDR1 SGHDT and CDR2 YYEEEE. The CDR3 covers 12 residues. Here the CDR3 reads CASSLESETQYF. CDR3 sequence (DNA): TGTGCCAGCAGCTTGGAGTCGGAGACCCAGTACTTC. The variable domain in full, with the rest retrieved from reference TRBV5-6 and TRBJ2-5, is DAGVTQSPTHLIKTRGQQVTLRCSPKSGHDTVSWYQQALGQGPQFIFQYYEEEERQRGNFPDRFSGHQFPNYSSELNVNALLLGDSALYLCASSLESETQYFGPGTRLLVL.